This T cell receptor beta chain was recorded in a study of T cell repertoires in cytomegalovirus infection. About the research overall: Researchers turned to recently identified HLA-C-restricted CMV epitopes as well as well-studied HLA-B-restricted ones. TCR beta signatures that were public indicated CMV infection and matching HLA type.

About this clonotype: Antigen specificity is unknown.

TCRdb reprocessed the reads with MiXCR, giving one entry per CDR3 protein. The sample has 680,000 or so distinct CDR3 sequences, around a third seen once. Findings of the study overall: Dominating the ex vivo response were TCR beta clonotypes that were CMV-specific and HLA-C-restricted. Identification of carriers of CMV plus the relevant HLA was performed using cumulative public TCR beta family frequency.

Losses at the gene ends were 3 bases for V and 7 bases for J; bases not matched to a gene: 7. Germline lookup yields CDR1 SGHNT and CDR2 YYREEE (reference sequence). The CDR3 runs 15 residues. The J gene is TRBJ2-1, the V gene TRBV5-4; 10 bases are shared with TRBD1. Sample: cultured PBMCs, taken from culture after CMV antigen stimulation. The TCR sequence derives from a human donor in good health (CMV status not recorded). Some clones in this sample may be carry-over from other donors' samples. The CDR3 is CASSWPGQGMNEQFF. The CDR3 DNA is TGTGCCAGCAGCTGGCCGGGACAGGGGATGAATGAGCAGTTCTTC.